The subject of this entry is one T cell receptor beta chain. The sample is drawn from a study of cytomegalovirus exposure and HLA in healthy donors. PCR involved 60 Vbeta and 13 Jbeta primers. This table comes from immunoSEQ multiplex PCR, and its TCRdb copy is limited to in-frame clones, with some not included. The table has approximately 170,000 clones, roughly 80% seen once. This TCR came from a male donor in good health and CMV-seronegative. The specimen was PBMCs.

The CDR3 spells CASSDGTGADIQYF. In DNA form, the CDR3 reads TGTGCCAGCAGCGACGGGACAGGGGCGGACATTCAGTACTTC. The chain couples TRBV5-6 to TRBJ2-4, with TRBD1 matching 10 bases. The CDR3 sequence is 14 residues long. The V gene end was trimmed by 4 bases and the J gene end by 8 bases; junction bases not matched to a gene: 6. The germline gives CDR1 SGHDT, CDR2 YYEEEE.